A selection of T cell receptor beta chains follows, all from one sample in a study of response to subunit inactivated influenza vaccine. Via MiXCR, TCRdb re-called the RT-PCR reads, giving one row per CDR3 protein. The data show roughly 700,000 distinct CDR3 sequences, with 14% seen just once and 6.5% to 8.5% held by the top ten. Here the sequenced sample was PBMCs from blood, taken 14 to 15 days before vaccination. The receptors were gathered from a man between 50 and 59 years old who received an inactivated influenza vaccine. Both conserved end residues are part of each CDR3. The D gene is left open where the match is weak. Not all rows give a size; the values are once, few, many and, for expanded clones, a class.

d_gene	v_gene	abundance	j_gene	CDR3aa	CDR3nt
-	TRBV6-2/TRBV6-3	many	TRBJ2-3	CASSYSIGAGTRGKAQYF	TGTGCCAGCAGTTACTCGATAGGAGCCGGGACAAGGGGGAAGGCGCAGTATTTT
TRBD1	TRBV7-9	few	TRBJ2-1	CASSNPDRGEEQFF	TGTGCCAGCAGCAACCCCGACAGGGGCGAAGAGCAGTTCTTC
-	TRBV6-2/TRBV6-3	-	TRBJ2-7	CASSHGTTGGEQYF	TGTGCCAGCAGCCACGGGACGACGGGCGGCGAGCAGTACTTC
TRBD1	TRBV12-3/TRBV12-4	many	TRBJ1-6	CASSSTGTGNSPLHF	TGTGCCAGCAGTTCCACCGGGACAGGGAATTCACCCCTCCACTTT
-	TRBV20-1	-	TRBJ2-7	CSASWQRTYEQYF	TGCAGTGCTAGTTGGCAGAGAACCTACGAGCAGTACTTC
-	TRBV19	-	TRBJ2-2	CASSTRTVLGPGELFF	TGTGCCAGTAGTACGCGGACAGTCCTTGGCCCCGGGGAGCTGTTTTTT
-	TRBV2	-	TRBJ2-1	CASMEAEPSYNEQFF	TGTGCCAGCATGGAGGCGGAGCCCTCCTACAATGAGCAGTTCTTC
TRBD2	TRBV4-2	few	TRBJ2-1	CASSQDLGGPGYNEQFF	TGTGCCAGCAGCCAAGATTTGGGAGGGCCGGGCTACAATGAGCAGTTCTTC
-	TRBV15	few	TRBJ1-4	CATSRGRDTDDEKLFF	TGTGCCACCAGCAGAGGCCGGGACACAGACGATGAAAAACTGTTTTTT
-	TRBV4-3	few	TRBJ1-2	CASSQDHGMENYGYTF	TGCGCCAGCAGCCAAGATCACGGGATGGAGAACTATGGCTACACCTTC
TRBD2	TRBV7-9	few	TRBJ2-7	CASSLSGRVDEQYF	TGTGCCAGCAGCTTAAGCGGGAGGGTCGACGAGCAGTACTTC
TRBD1	TRBV6-4	few	TRBJ1-2	CASSEEDRGRSYGYTF	TGTGCCAGCAGTGAGGAGGACAGGGGGCGAAGCTATGGCTACACCTTC
TRBD1	TRBV9	-	TRBJ1-2	CASSSQGEDGYTF	TGTGCCAGCAGCTCACAGGGGGAGGATGGCTACACCTTC
-	TRBV6-1	few	TRBJ2-3	CASSEARLLNTDTQYF	TGTGCCAGCAGTGAAGCGCGGCTTCTGAACACAGATACGCAGTATTTT
TRBD1	TRBV6-1	few	TRBJ1-2	CASSEAGRTGLYGYTF	TGTGCCAGCAGTGAAGCTGGCCGGACAGGGCTTTATGGCTACACCTTC
-	TRBV2	few	TRBJ2-5	CASIGGQETQYF	TGTGCCAGCATTGGAGGGCAAGAGACCCAGTACTTC
-	TRBV6-6	few	TRBJ1-2	CASSTRTVYGYTF	TGTGCCAGCAGTACGAGGACAGTTTATGGCTACACCTTC
-	TRBV7-9	few	TRBJ1-3	CASSLFASPGNTIYF	TGTGCCAGCAGCTTATTTGCCAGTCCCGGAAACACCATATATTTT
TRBD2	TRBV7-6	many	TRBJ2-1	CASSRASGGAYNEQFF	TGTGCCAGCAGCAGAGCTAGCGGGGGTGCCTACAATGAGCAGTTCTTC
-	TRBV12-3/TRBV12-4	many	TRBJ1-6	CASSLGSHNSPLHF	TGTGCCAGCAGTCTTGGGAGTCATAATTCACCCCTCCACTTT
-	TRBV28	-	TRBJ1-2	CASSSPPSYGYTF	TGTGCCAGCAGTTCCCCCCCCAGCTATGGCTACACCTTC
-	TRBV11-2	many	TRBJ1-1	CASSLDNNRATKTEAFF	TGTGCCAGCAGCTTAGATAACAACAGGGCTACAAAGACTGAAGCTTTCTTT
-	TRBV18	-	TRBJ2-5	CASSPRSVGVQETQYF	TGTGCCAGCTCACCACGCAGTGTGGGAGTCCAAGAGACCCAGTACTTC
-	TRBV28	once	TRBJ2-1	CASRFGGRYNEQFF	TGTGCCAGCAGGTTCGGGGGGCGGTACAATGAGCAGTTCTTC
-	TRBV11-2	-	TRBJ2-1	CASSLVSDLSFNEQFF	TGTGCCAGCAGCTTAGTCTCGGACCTCTCCTTCAATGAGCAGTTCTTC
-	TRBV6-1	-	TRBJ1-5	CASSSLQPQHF	TGTGCCAGCAGTAGTTTACAGCCCCAGCATTTT
-	TRBV7-2	few	TRBJ2-1	CASSSMDREQFF	TGTGCCAGCAGCTCAATGGACAGAGAGCAGTTCTTC
-	TRBV6-1	few	TRBJ1-6	CASSETTGSHSPLHF	TGTGCCAGCAGCGAAACTACAGGGTCTCATTCACCCCTCCACTTT
-	TRBV7-8	-	TRBJ1-1	CASSLVGGRENTEAFF	TGTGCCAGCAGCTTAGTCGGGGGCAGGGAGAACACTGAAGCTTTCTTT
TRBD1	TRBV7-7	many	TRBJ1-4	CASSLTGVTNEKLFF	TGTGCTAGCAGCTTAACAGGGGTAACTAATGAAAAACTGTTTTTT
-	TRBV12-3/TRBV12-4	-	TRBJ2-7	CASSFGGQAYEQYF	TGTGCCAGCAGTTTCGGGGGTCAAGCCTACGAGCAGTACTTC
TRBD2	TRBV6-1	-	TRBJ2-7	CASRSGGAYEQYF	TGTGCCAGCAGGAGCGGGGGGGCCTACGAGCAGTACTTC